Listed here are 23 T cell receptor beta chains from one sample, sequenced in a study of CD8+ T cells in alopecia areata. Described treatment: oral pan-JAK inhibitor, 5-10 mg twice daily. RNA extraction was followed by reverse transcription into cDNA, which acted as the sequencing template. TCRdb's table, derived via immunoSEQ multiplex PCR, lists solely in-frame clones and lacks some. The repertoire includes under 350,000 clones, roughly 60% of them detected once, and under 2% sits in the top ten. This specimen was CD4+ T cells sorted from blood, taken at week 24, from a patient treated with tofacitinib. The receptors come from a human donor with alopecia areata.

The gene calls are TRBV6-5 and TRBJ1-2; D remains unclear. Germline V gene data show CDR1 as MNHEY and CDR2 as SVGAGI. This CDR3 is 13 amino acids long. Trimming removed 2 bases at V and 5 bases at J, with 9 bases between. CDR3 in DNA: TGTGCCAGCAGTTACGGAGACGGGTATGGCTACACCTTC. This gives the protein CASSYGDGYGYTF.

V usage is TRBV27 and J usage is TRBJ1-1, with D unresolved. V was clipped by 6 bases and J by 7 bases, with 12 bases between them. Germline V gene lookup returns CDR1 MNHEY and CDR2 SMNVEV (reference sequence). The CDR3 consists of 12 residues. This CDR3 reads CASSNSGLEAFF. CDR3 bases: TGTGCCAGCAGCAATTCGGGCCTTGAAGCTTTCTTT.

The chain employs TRBV15 and TRBJ1-3; D is ambiguous. Germline CDR1 and CDR2: LNHNV and YYDKDF (reference sequence). The CDR3 runs to 15 residues. The V and J ends lost 4 bases and 2 bases respectively, with 12 bases between them. The CDR3 is CATSKSRTTGNTIYF. The CDR3 DNA reads as TGTGCCACCAGCAAGTCAAGGACCACTGGAAACACCATATATTTT. The full variable domain, its missing parts supplied by reference TRBV15 and TRBJ1-3, is DAMVIQNPRYQVTQFGKPVTLSCSQTLNHNVMYWYQQKSSQAPKLLFHYYDKDFNNEADTPDNFQSRRPNTSFCFLDIRSPGLGDTAMYLCATSKSRTTGNTIYFGEGSWLTVV.

This clone is medium-sized. The V and J genes are TRBV2 and TRBJ2-2; the match to TRBD1 covers 8 bases. Per germline, CDR1 SNHLY and CDR2 FYNNEI. Trimming cost V 6 bases and J 4 bases; bases outside gene matches: 4. The CDR3 length is 14 residues. This CDR3 reads CASRDTGGTGELFF. The CDR3 DNA reads as TGTGCCAGCAGGGACACAGGGGGCACCGGGGAGCTGTTTTTT.

V is TRBV15 and J is TRBJ1-2, with a tentative D call TRBD1 (5 bases). Per the germline V gene, CDR1 is LNHNV and CDR2 is YYDKDF (reference sequence). The germline V and J ends were trimmed by 7 bases and 6 bases, with 15 bases remaining between them. This CDR3 is built from 13 residues. CDR3 sequence: CATKWGRADGYTF. The CDR3 coding sequence is TGTGCCACCAAATGGGGCAGGGCTGATGGCTACACCTTC.

The chain couples TRBV5-1 to TRBJ2-7; the D gene is possibly TRBD1 (6 bases). V shed 3 bases and J shed 2 bases, with 15 bases lying between them. Germline CDR1 SGHRS, CDR2 YFSETQ. There are 15 residues in the CDR3. CDR3 sequence reads: CASSSSTGITYEQYF. For the CDR3, the DNA is TGCGCCAGCAGCTCCTCAACAGGGATTACCTACGAGCAGTACTTC.

The rearrangement links TRBV29-1 to TRBJ1-1; the match to TRBD1 covers 9 bases. The germline V gene has CDR1 SQVTM and CDR2 ANQGSEA. There are 14 residues in the CDR3. Germline trimming cut 6 bases from V and 1 base from J; bases unmatched to any gene: 6. In DNA, the CDR3 is TGCAGCGTGGGACAGGGAATCTCGAACACTGAAGCTTTCTTT. The encoded protein is CSVGQGISNTEAFF.

This clone was observed a few times. The J gene is TRBJ2-5, the V gene TRBV7-9; no clear D gene. Germline V gene sequence: CDR1 SEHNR, CDR2 FQNEAQ (reference sequence). The CDR3 is 14 residues long. Trimming removed 5 bases at V and 8 bases at J, with 18 bases between. The CDR3 nucleotides read TGTGCCAGCAGCACACAGACCGGGCTCGGAACCCAGTACTTC. Amino acid sequence: CASSTQTGLGTQYF.

The gene calls are TRBV7-2 and TRBJ1-2; 7 bases fit TRBD1. The J segment lost 4 bases and the V segment lost 5 bases, leaving 7 bases of the junction unmatched. The CDR3 totals 14 residues. CDR1 and CDR2 (germline): SGHTA, FQGNSA. In DNA, the CDR3 is TGTGCCAGCAGCCCGCAGACAGGGATCTATGGCTACACCTTC. Its translation is CASSPQTGIYGYTF.

There are a few counts of this clone. The CDR3 loop is CASSSHEARNTEAFF. CDR3 in DNA: TGTGCCAGCAGCTCGCATGAGGCGCGGAACACTGAAGCTTTCTTT. The V call is TRBV7-9, the J call TRBJ1-1, with D uncertain. Germline loops: CDR1 SEHNR, CDR2 FQNEAQ (reference sequence). The CDR3 consists of 15 residues. V was trimmed by 4 bases and J by 1 base, leaving 13 bases between them.

The chain recombines TRBV28 with TRBJ1-6; D gene ambiguous. Germline CDR1 reads MDHEN; CDR2 reads SYDVKM. The CDR3 is 15 amino acids. Trimming removed 5 bases from V and 6 bases from J, with 14 bases in between. The CDR3 is CASSPSDGFNSPLHF. The CDR3 DNA reads as TGTGCCAGCAGTCCATCTGACGGCTTTAATTCACCCCTCCACTTT.

In this sample, this clone turned up once. This sequence joins TRBV15 and TRBJ1-6, with 7 bases lining up with TRBD1. Germline-derived CDR1 and CDR2 are LNHNV and YYDKDF (reference sequence). Losses at the gene ends were 0 bases for V and 6 bases for J; bases not matched to a gene: 14. This CDR3 contains 19 residues. As DNA, the CDR3 is TGTGCCACCAGCAGAGATCGTCAGGGCAGGGACAGAACTAATTCACCCCTCCACTTT. This codes for CATSRDRQGRDRTNSPLHF. The full variable domain, its missing parts supplied by reference TRBV15 and TRBJ1-6, is DAMVIQNPRYQVTQFGKPVTLSCSQTLNHNVMYWYQQKSSQAPKLLFHYYDKDFNNEADTPDNFQSRRPNTSFCFLDIRSPGLGDTAMYLCATSRDRQGRDRTNSPLHFGNGTRLTVT.

The rearrangement uses TRBV7-3 and TRBJ2-3, with D possibly being TRBD2 (7 bases). The CDR3 is made up of 15 amino acids. The V end lost 3 bases, the J end lost 2 bases, and 12 bases lay between the germline ends. CDR1 SGHTA and CDR2 FQGTGA come from the germline V gene. CDR3 sequence reads: CASSFGGGPTDTQYF. In DNA, the CDR3 is TGTGCCAGCAGCTTCGGCGGGGGCCCCACAGATACGCAGTATTTT. The full variable domain, completed using reference TRBV7-3 and TRBJ2-3, is GAGVSQTPSNKVTEKGKYVELRCDPISGHTALYWYRQSLGQGPEFLIYFQGTGAADDSGLPNDRFFAVRPEGSVSTLKIQRTERGDSAVYLCASSFGGGPTDTQYFGPGTRLTVL.

J is TRBJ2-5 and V is TRBV5-1; D not certain. This CDR3 region has 12 residues. V was shortened by 7 bases and J by 3 bases, with 10 bases between the two germline ends. From germline, CDR1 is SGHRS and CDR2 YFSETQ. The CDR3 is CASFDIEETQYF. The DNA for the CDR3 is TGCGCCAGCTTCGACATCGAAGAGACCCAGTACTTC.

This clone was observed a handful of times. This chain uses TRBV7-2 with TRBJ2-1; 7 positions agree with TRBD2. V was pared by 2 bases and J by 11 bases, with 9 bases of the junction left unmatched. The CDR3 length is 14 residues. The germline CDR1 and CDR2 sequences are SGHTA and FQGNSA. The CDR3 protein is CASSLKRLAFKQFF. Written as DNA, the CDR3 is TGTGCCAGCAGCTTAAAGCGACTAGCATTTAAGCAGTTCTTC.

This chain uses TRBV23-1 with TRBJ1-1, with 7 positions matching TRBD1. TRBV23-1 is identified as an open reading frame with a role that is uncertain. The CDR3 sequence is 17 residues long. V shed 1 base, J shed 0 bases, and the junction held 8 bases outside the gene matches. The CDR3 loop is CASSQFGTETLNTEAFF. CDR3 bases: TGCGCCAGCAGTCAATTTGGGACAGAAACCTTGAACACTGAAGCTTTCTTT.

A few counts support this clone. V usage is TRBV7-8 and J usage is TRBJ2-7, with 9 bases lining up with TRBD2. Germline V CDR1 and CDR2: SGHVS, FQNEAQ. With 3 bases clipped from V and 4 bases from J, the junction kept 13 bases outside the gene matches. This CDR3 region has 17 residues. DNA for the CDR3: TGTGCCAGCAGCTTGATAACGTCGAGCGGGGGGCCTTACGAGCAGTACTTC. Its translation is CASSLITSSGGPYEQYF.

The chain has TRBV30 and TRBJ1-2, with a tentative D call TRBD1 (6 bases). V lost 3 bases, J lost 8 bases, and 16 bases lay in between. Germline V lookup: CDR1 GTSNPN, CDR2 SVGIG (reference sequence). The CDR3 has 13 residues. Here the CDR3 reads CAWRKNRVEGYTF. The CDR3 nucleotides read TGTGCCTGGAGGAAGAACAGGGTGGAAGGCTACACCTTC.

V and J are TRBV6-6 and TRBJ1-6; D is unclear. Trimming shortened V by 2 bases and J by 7 bases, and 12 bases separated the two germline ends. The CDR3 sequence is 15 residues long. Germline CDR1 reads MNHNY; CDR2 reads SVGAGI (reference sequence). This CDR3 reads CASSYGGVDNSPLHF. DNA of the CDR3: TGTGCCAGCAGTTACGGTGGGGTGGACAATTCACCCCTCCACTTT.

This clone has a handful of counts. This chain links TRBV4-2 with TRBJ2-3, with 8 bases fitting TRBD1. V lost 4 bases, J lost 4 bases, and 19 bases stayed unmatched. Per germline, CDR1 LGHNA and CDR2 YNFKEQ. The CDR3 sequence is 19 residues long. DNA for the CDR3: TGTGCCAGCAGCCCCCGACAGGCAGGGGGCCTTCCGCAGTCAGATACGCAGTATTTT. The encoded protein is CASSPRQAGGLPQSDTQYF.

The V gene is TRBV9, the J gene TRBJ1-2; D is unclear. V lost 0 bases, J lost 8 bases, and 11 bases lay in between. The CDR3 is 13 residues long. Germline V lookup: CDR1 SGDLS, CDR2 YYNGEE. CDR3 residues: CASSVGLNQGYTF. In DNA form, the CDR3 reads TGTGCCAGCAGCGTAGGGCTGAACCAGGGCTACACCTTC.

DNA for the CDR3: TGTGCCAGCAGTCTCAACAGGGATATTAGAAATGGCTACACCTTC. It encodes CASSLNRDIRNGYTF. The chain joins TRBV7-2 to TRBJ1-2; D possibly corresponds to TRBD1 (6 bases). The CDR3 sequence is 15 residues long. Germline loops: CDR1 SGHTA, CDR2 FQGNSA. V lost 6 bases and J 6 bases, leaving 20 bases between the germline ends.

Notes on this clone: A junction boundary mismatches the germline segment, possibly from a read error. This sequence joins TRBV7-7 and TRBJ2-3; D possibly corresponds to TRBD2 (5 bases). Looked up from germline, CDR1 is SSHAT and CDR2 is FNYEAQ (reference sequence). This CDR3 region has 15 residues. The CDR3 sequence: CASSPTGSSTDTQYF. The CDR3 coding sequence is TGTGCTAGCAGCCCCACGGGGTCTAGCACAGATACGCAGTATTTT.